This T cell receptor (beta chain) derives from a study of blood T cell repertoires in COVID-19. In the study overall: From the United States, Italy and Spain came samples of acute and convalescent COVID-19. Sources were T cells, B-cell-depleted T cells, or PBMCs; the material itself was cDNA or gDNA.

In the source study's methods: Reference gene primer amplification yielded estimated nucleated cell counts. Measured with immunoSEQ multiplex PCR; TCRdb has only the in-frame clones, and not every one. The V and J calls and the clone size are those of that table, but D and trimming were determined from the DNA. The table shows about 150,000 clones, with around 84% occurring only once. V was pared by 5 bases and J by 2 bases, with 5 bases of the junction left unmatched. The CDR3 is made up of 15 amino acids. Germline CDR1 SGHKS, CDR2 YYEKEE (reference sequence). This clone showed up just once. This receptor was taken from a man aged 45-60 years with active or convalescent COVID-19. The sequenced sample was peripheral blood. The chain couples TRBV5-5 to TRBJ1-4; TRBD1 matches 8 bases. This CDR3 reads CASRTGVVTNEKLFF. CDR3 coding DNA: TGTGCCAGCAGGACAGGGGTGGTCACTAATGAAAAACTGTTTTTT.